The clone carrying this TCR beta chain has more than one count but fewer than ten. Its antigen is not known. The data derive from a study of regulatory T cells in long-lasting Graves disease. General observations from the study: Since the sample size was small, accuracy may have been reduced. The researchers studied only peripheral blood, not thyroid tissue.

The CDR3 consists of 15 residues. Deletions cut 0 bases from V and 0 bases from J, with 9 bases between. The germline CDR1 and CDR2 sequences are DFQATT and SNEGSKA (reference sequence). Combining iRepertoire HTBI primers with Arm-PCR of CDR3 regions, the authors built TCR beta libraries. TCRdb ran MiXCR on the multiplex PCR reads and lists one entry per CDR3 protein. This sample carries approximately 270,000 distinct CDR3 sequences, 18% of them seen once, and the ten largest clones take 11% to 15%. This sample's time point: newly diagnosed GD, antithyroid drugs for less than 3 months. There was RNA extracted from PBMCs, and the TCR library was made from it. Patients with Graves' disease were diagnosed by American Thyroid Association guidelines. The same sample was also used in a study of T cells in Graves' hyperthyroidism and ophthalmopathy. From that study: Primed by the HTBI set, a first-round RT-PCR was run on the TCR CDR3.

The receptor's source is a woman aged 25 to 39 with Graves disease. V gene TRBV20-1 combines with J gene TRBJ1-3; D remains unclear. Sequencing was performed on peripheral blood mononuclear cells (PBMCs), taken at new diagnosis, from a patient treated with antithyroid drugs. The CDR3 spells CSARDHGSSGNTIYF. The CDR3 bases are TGCAGTGCTAGAGATCACGGGAGCTCTGGAAACACCATATATTTT.